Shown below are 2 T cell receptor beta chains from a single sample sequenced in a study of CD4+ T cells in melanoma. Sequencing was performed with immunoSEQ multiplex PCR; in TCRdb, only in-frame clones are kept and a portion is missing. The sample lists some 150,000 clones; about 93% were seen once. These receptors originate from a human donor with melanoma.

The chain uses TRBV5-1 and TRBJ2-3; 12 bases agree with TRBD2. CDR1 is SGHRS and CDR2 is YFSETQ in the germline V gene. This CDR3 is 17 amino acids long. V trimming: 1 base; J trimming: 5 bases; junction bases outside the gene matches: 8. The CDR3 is CASSLMPSGGAVDTQYF. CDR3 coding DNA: TGCGCCAGCAGCTTGATGCCTAGCGGGGGGGCAGTAGATACGCAGTATTTT.

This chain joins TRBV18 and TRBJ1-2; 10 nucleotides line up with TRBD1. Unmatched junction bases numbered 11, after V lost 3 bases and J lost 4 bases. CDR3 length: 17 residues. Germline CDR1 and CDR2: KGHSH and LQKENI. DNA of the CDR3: TGTGCCAGCTCACCGATAGGAGCTGGACAGGGGGGCTATGGCTACACCTTC. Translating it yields CASSPIGAGQGGYGYTF.